The T cell receptor beta chain described here comes from a study of blood T cell repertoires in COVID-19. Looking at the study overall: Spain, Italy and the United States supplied samples that represented acute and convalescent COVID-19. T cells, B-cell-depleted T cells, or PBMCs supplied cDNA or gDNA.

Original processing methods: Amplification from reference gene primers served as the basis for estimated nucleated cell counts. Clones were sequenced by immunoSEQ multiplex PCR, and TCRdb holds only the in-frame ones, with some missing. D and trimming were read from the DNA, whereas the V and J calls and clone size are those reported in that table. The sample has some 73,000 clones, 65% to 90% seen once. Those enrolled in Seattle joined during active infection and were followed longitudinally afterward. The CDR3 has 13 residues. CDR1 and CDR2 (germline): MDHEN, SYDVKM. The V gene end was trimmed by 3 bases and the J gene end by 6 bases; junction bases not matched to a gene: 2. This clone showed up just a few times.

The chain joins TRBV28 to TRBJ2-7; TRBD2 matches 10 bases. The receptor was isolated from a man aged 45-65 years with COVID-19, enrolled during active disease. The sample comprised peripheral blood. The chain's CDR3 is CASSFPSGSEQYF. For the CDR3, the DNA is TGTGCCAGCAGTTTCCCTAGCGGGAGCGAGCAGTACTTC.